These T cell receptor beta chains were read from a single sample in a study of tumor-infiltrating lymphocytes in oesophageal squamous cell carcinoma. Each CDR3 protein gets one entry after TCRdb re-called the PCR reads with MiXCR. The top ten hold about 23% of the sample, which has 20,000 to 25,000 distinct CDR3 sequences, 30% to 40% seen once. The sample comprised esophageal tumor tissue. These receptors all stem from a male donor with esophageal squamous cell carcinoma. Both conserved end residues are part of each CDR3. D genes are given only for firm matches. Only some rows state a clone size, as once, few, many or a class for expanded clones.

d_call	v_call	j_call	clone_size	cdr3_aa	cdr3_nt
-	TRBV7-2	TRBJ1-2	-	CASSSSYNYGYTF	TGTGCCAGCAGCTCAAGTTATAACTATGGCTACACCTTC
TRBD2	TRBV7-9	TRBJ2-7	-	CASSNSGRSYEQYF	TGTGCCAGCAGTAATAGCGGGAGGAGCTACGAGCAGTACTTC
-	TRBV4-1	TRBJ2-7	-	CASSQEEGAWGEQYF	TGCGCCAGCAGCCAAGAGGAGGGGGCCTGGGGCGAGCAGTACTTC
-	TRBV7-3	TRBJ2-2	medium-sized	CASSPVPAGLTGELFF	TGTGCCAGCAGCCCTGTCCCGGCAGGATTAACCGGGGAGCTGTTTTTT
TRBD2	TRBV28	TRBJ2-7	medium-sized	CASTLYLGGNYEQYF	TGTGCCAGCACCCTATATTTGGGGGGGAACTACGAGCAGTACTTC
TRBD1	TRBV10-3	TRBJ1-5	many	CAISEQGAGNQPQHF	TGTGCCATCAGTGAACAGGGGGCTGGAAATCAGCCCCAGCATTTT
-	TRBV7-2	TRBJ2-7	once	CASSLAWDYEQYF	TGTGCCAGCAGCTTAGCTTGGGACTACGAGCAGTACTTC
TRBD1	TRBV10-1	TRBJ2-2	many	CASSEGTDTGELFF	TGCGCCAGCAGTGAAGGGACAGACACCGGGGAGCTGTTTTTT
-	TRBV12-3/TRBV12-4	TRBJ2-2	medium-sized	CASSFRAGELFF	TGTGCCAGCAGTTTCAGGGCCGGGGAGCTGTTTTTT
-	TRBV2	TRBJ1-4	few	CASSDRGEKLFF	TGTGCCAGCAGTGACCGGGGGGAAAAACTGTTTTTT
TRBD1	TRBV6-5	TRBJ1-5	-	CASSELTGGGQPQHF	TGTGCCAGCAGTGAACTAACAGGGGGTGGACAGCCCCAGCATTTT
TRBD1	TRBV6-8	TRBJ2-1	few	CASSYSILGTGALQLGNEQFF	TGTGCCAGCAGTTACTCGATACTAGGGACAGGGGCTCTACAGTTGGGCAATGAGCAGTTCTTC
TRBD2	TRBV5-1	TRBJ2-5	-	CASSAGTSHPTQYF	TGCGCCAGCAGCGCCGGGACTAGCCACCCGACCCAGTACTTC
-	TRBV7-8	TRBJ2-3	once	CASSFGDTQYF	TGTGCCAGCAGCTTTGGAGATACGCAGTATTTT
-	TRBV7-2	TRBJ2-1	few	CASSPDSTNYNEQFF	TGTGCCAGCAGCCCAGACTCGACCAACTACAATGAGCAGTTCTTC
-	TRBV12-3/TRBV12-4	TRBJ2-7	many	CASSRETDYEQYF	TGTGCCAGCAGCCGAGAAACTGACTACGAGCAGTACTTC
-	TRBV5-6	TRBJ2-4	many	CASSLGAGAAKNIQYF	TGTGCCAGCAGCTTGGGCGCGGGGGCAGCCAAAAACATTCAGTACTTC
-	TRBV28	TRBJ2-7	many	CASSLWWVLTNSYEQYF	TGTGCCAGCAGTCTTTGGTGGGTCCTCACTAACTCCTACGAGCAGTACTTC
TRBD1	TRBV6-2/TRBV6-3	TRBJ1-5	once	CASNDRGSNQPQHF	TGTGCCAGCAATGACAGGGGTAGCAATCAGCCCCAGCATTTT
TRBD2	TRBV7-6	TRBJ2-5	-	CASSTGASGSKTQYF	TGTGCCAGCAGCACAGGGGCTAGCGGGAGTAAGACCCAGTACTTC
-	TRBV15	TRBJ1-1	few	CATSREGVNTEAFF	TGTGCCACCAGCAGAGAAGGGGTCAACACTGAAGCTTTCTTT
-	TRBV11-2	TRBJ2-1	medium-sized	CASSLSGSSYNEQFF	TGTGCCAGCAGCTTGTCAGGGTCCTCCTACAATGAGCAGTTCTTC
TRBD2	TRBV11-2	TRBJ2-7	-	CASSPFRSSGGWGEQYF	TGTGCCAGCAGCCCCTTTCGGTCTAGCGGGGGCTGGGGTGAGCAGTACTTC
TRBD2	TRBV11-2	TRBJ2-1	-	CASSPIGTSGYEQFF	TGTGCCAGCAGCCCAATAGGGACTAGCGGATATGAGCAGTTCTTC
TRBD1	TRBV5-4	TRBJ2-5	many	CASSLATGTGIETQYF	TGTGCCAGCAGCTTAGCTACCGGGACAGGGATCGAGACCCAGTACTTC
-	TRBV6-1	TRBJ2-6	-	CASSEVISFSGANVLTF	TGTGCCAGCAGTGAAGTCATATCGTTCTCTGGGGCCAACGTCCTGACTTTC
TRBD1	TRBV5-1	TRBJ2-2	-	CASSLARDSGTGTGELFF	TGCGCCAGCAGCTTGGCACGGGACAGCGGAACGGGCACCGGGGAGCTGTTTTTT
-	TRBV7-2	TRBJ2-5	few	CASSSTRGVQETQYF	TGTGCCAGCAGCTCGACGCGGGGAGTCCAAGAGACCCAGTACTTC
TRBD1	TRBV7-2	TRBJ2-3	-	CASSRDRGLRTDTQYF	TGTGCCAGCAGCCGGGACAGGGGGCTACGCACAGATACGCAGTATTTT
-	TRBV7-4	TRBJ2-7	-	CASSSMHTVRSYEQYF	TGTGCCAGCAGCTCAATGCATACCGTTCGCTCCTACGAGCAGTACTTC
TRBD1	TRBV10-3	TRBJ2-5	-	CAISESIAGTGQETQYF	TGTGCCATCAGTGAGTCGATTGCCGGGACAGGACAAGAGACCCAGTACTTC
-	TRBV7-2	TRBJ1-1	-	CASSLSGTAGEAFF	TGTGCCAGCAGCTTATCGGGGACGGCCGGGGAAGCTTTCTTT
-	TRBV7-2	TRBJ2-2	-	CASSLTGQEDTGELFF	TGTGCCAGCAGCCTCACGGGGCAGGAAGACACCGGGGAGCTGTTTTTT
TRBD1	TRBV6-1	TRBJ2-1	-	CASSLQGTGTQSSPLHF	TGTGCCAGCAGTTTACAGGGGACGGGTACCCAGTCGTCACCCCTCCACTTC
-	TRBV7-3	TRBJ2-3	-	CASSGASGTDTQYF	TGTGCCAGCTCGGGGGCTAGCGGCACAGATACGCAGTATTTT
-	TRBV7-9	TRBJ2-5	-	CASSPGQESETQYF	TGTGCCAGCAGCCCGGGACAAGAGTCGGAGACCCAGTACTTC
TRBD1	TRBV30	TRBJ2-5	-	CASLSRDRFETQYF	TGTGCCTCCCTAAGTAGGGACAGGTTTGAGACCCAGTACTTC
TRBD2	TRBV11-2	TRBJ2-5	-	CASSPGLAGGTQYF	TGTGCCAGCAGCCCAGGACTAGCGGGGGGGACCCAGTACTTC
-	TRBV7-2	TRBJ2-2	medium-sized	CASSSQVTGELFF	TGTGCCAGCAGCTCACAGGTCACCGGGGAGCTGTTTTTT
-	TRBV11-2	TRBJ2-5	many	CASSLDRGSETQYF	TGTGCCAGCAGCTTAGACAGGGGTAGTGAGACCCAGTACTTC
TRBD2	TRBV28	TRBJ2-4	many	CASPPTGLAGGIQYF	TGTGCCAGCCCACCTACGGGACTAGCGGGAGGCATTCAGTACTTC
-	TRBV28	TRBJ1-4	many	CASWRGDTREKLFF	TGTGCCAGCTGGCGGGGGGACACCCGAGAAAAACTGTTTTTT
-	TRBV4-3	TRBJ2-2	-	CASSRDNPNTGELFF	TGCGCCAGCAGCCGGGACAACCCGAACACCGGGGAGCTGTTTTTT
-	TRBV6-1	TRBJ2-6	many	CASSPLLSGANVLTF	TGTGCCAGCAGTCCTCTACTCTCTGGGGCCAACGTCCTGACTTTC
TRBD1	TRBV6-1	TRBJ2-1	-	CASSEGTGGFGNEQFF	TGTGCCAGCAGTGAAGGGACAGGGGGGTTTGGGAATGAGCAGTTCTTC
TRBD1	TRBV18	TRBJ1-1	many	CASSRTGDTEAFF	TGTGCCAGCTCACGGACAGGGGACACTGAAGCTTTCTTT
-	TRBV18	TRBJ1-2	-	CASSPPAGNYGYTF	TGTGCCAGCTCACCACCGGCTGGTAACTATGGCTACACCTTC
TRBD2	TRBV3-1	TRBJ2-1	many	CASSPGLAGTEQFF	TGTGCCAGCAGTCCCGGACTAGCGGGAACTGAGCAGTTCTTC
TRBD2	TRBV11-1	TRBJ2-1	medium-sized	CASSLGPWASGGNNEQFF	TGTGCCAGCAGCTTAGGCCCCTGGGCTAGCGGGGGGAACAATGAGCAGTTCTTC
TRBD1	TRBV2	TRBJ2-1	many	CASSGQGVNSPLHF	TGTGCCAGCAGTGGGCAGGGGGTCAATTCACCCCTCCACTTC
-	TRBV4-1	TRBJ1-4	-	CASSQDSRQVTNEKLFF	TGCGCCAGCAGCCAAGATAGTCGGCAGGTTACTAATGAAAAACTGTTTTTT
-	TRBV7-6	TRBJ2-1	few	CASSHATRSYNEQFF	TGTGCCAGCAGCCATGCGACTAGATCTTACAATGAGCAGTTCTTC
TRBD2	TRBV4-1	TRBJ2-1	many	CASSPGSAGLAGVLGIEQFF	TGCGCCAGCAGCCCGGGTTCGGCGGGACTAGCGGGAGTTCTTGGTATTGAGCAGTTCTTC
-	TRBV11-3	TRBJ2-3	medium-sized	CASSLSGTYTQYF	TGTGCCAGCAGCTTATCCGGGACATATACGCAGTATTTT
TRBD2	TRBV7-3	TRBJ2-7	-	CASSSQRDATYEQYF	TGTGCCAGCAGCTCACAGCGGGATGCTACCTACGAGCAGTACTTC
-	TRBV6-1	TRBJ1-1	many	CASRPVQRNTEAFF	TGTGCCAGCAGACCCGTCCAGAGGAACACTGAAGCTTTCTTT
-	TRBV12-3/TRBV12-4	TRBJ2-5	once	CASSLFSGETQYF	TGTGCCAGCAGTTTGTTTTCGGGAGAGACCCAGTACTTC
-	TRBV6-6	TRBJ2-3	-	CASSTKVAGPDTQYF	TGTGCCAGCAGCACAAAGGTGGCGGGTCCAGATACGCAGTATTTT
TRBD2	TRBV5-6	TRBJ2-1	many	CASSLGAGGYNEQFF	TGTGCCAGCAGCTTGGGCGCGGGAGGGTATAATGAGCAGTTCTTC
TRBD1	TRBV28	TRBJ2-7	many	CASRGTGIMEQYF	TGTGCCAGCAGAGGGACAGGGATTATGGAGCAGTACTTC